The 19 T cell receptor beta chains below come from one sample, sequenced in a study of blood T cell repertoires in COVID-19. TCRdb's table, derived via immunoSEQ multiplex PCR, lists solely in-frame clones and lacks some. The table includes over 150,000 clones, 75% to 90% detected once. The sample taken for sequencing was PBMCs or T cells enriched from blood (not recorded which). These receptors were obtained from a man aged 35-49 years who had recovered from COVID-19.

This chain connects TRBV5-4 to TRBJ2-3, with TRBD2 matching over 10 bases. This CDR3 contains 17 residues. With V trimmed by 4 bases and J by 7 bases, 15 bases remained unmatched. CDR1 and CDR2 (germline): SGHNT, YYREEE (reference sequence). DNA of the CDR3: TGTGCCAGCAGCCCGACCCCTGTAGCGGGAGGATTGAATACGCAGTATTTT. Translated, it gives CASSPTPVAGGLNTQYF.

The V call is TRBV30, the J call TRBJ1-3; 7 positions agree with TRBD1. Trimming took 3 bases from V and 0 from J; bases not matched to a gene: 11. This CDR3 is 17 amino acids long. Looked up from germline, CDR1 is GTSNPN and CDR2 is SVGIG (reference sequence). The CDR3 DNA reads TGTGCCTGGAGACCCTTGGGACAGCCTAACTCTGGAAACACCATATATTTT. Translated: CAWRPLGQPNSGNTIYF.

This rearrangement joins TRBV29-1 to TRBJ2-1; TRBD1 might be the D (6 bases). The CDR3 loop spans 14 amino acids. Germline V lookup: CDR1 SQVTM, CDR2 ANQGSEA. Trimming removed 5 bases from V and 3 bases from J, with 14 bases in between. This CDR3 reads CSVQQGGLYNEQFF. CDR3 nucleotide sequence: TGCAGCGTTCAACAGGGCGGGCTCTACAATGAGCAGTTCTTC.

The chain is built from TRBV5-1 and TRBJ2-1; 7 bases fit TRBD1. Germline lookup yields CDR1 SGHRS and CDR2 YFSETQ. Trimming took 0 bases from V and 3 from J; bases not matched to a gene: 3. The CDR3 is 15 amino acids. The CDR3 region is CASSLEGTDYNEQFF. CDR3 nucleotide sequence: TGCGCCAGCAGCTTGGAAGGGACAGACTACAATGAGCAGTTCTTC. Supplemented by reference TRBV5-1 and TRBJ2-1, the full variable domain reads KAGVTQTPRYLIKTRGQQVTLSCSPISGHRSVSWYQQTPGQGLQFLFEYFSETQRNKGNFPGRFSGRQFSNSRSEMNVSTLELGDSALYLCASSLEGTDYNEQFFGPGTRLTVL.

The rearrangement joins TRBV2 to TRBJ1-4; maybe TRBD1 (5 bases). Germline assignment: CDR1 SNHLY and CDR2 FYNNEI. Trimming cost V 6 bases and J 2 bases, with 10 bases left between them. The CDR3 is 14 amino acids. The CDR3 DNA reads TGTGCCAGCAGCAAACAGGTTACTAATGAAAAACTGTTTTTT. It translates to CASSKQVTNEKLFF. The full variable domain, rest sourced from reference TRBV2 and TRBJ1-4, is EPEVTQTPSHQVTQMGQEVILRCVPISNHLYFYWYRQILGQKVEFLVSFYNNEISEKSEIFDDQFSVERPDGSNFTLKIRSTKLEDSAMYFCASSKQVTNEKLFFGSGTQLSVL.

The J gene is TRBJ1-3, the V gene TRBV19; D is ambiguous. Looked up from germline, CDR1 is LNHDA and CDR2 is SQIVND (reference sequence). This CDR3 contains 15 residues. The V end lost 3 bases, the J end lost 0 bases, and 9 bases lay between the germline ends. The CDR3 loop reads CASSIVSSSGNTIYF. In nucleotides, the CDR3 is TGTGCCAGTAGTATTGTCTCGAGCTCTGGAAACACCATATATTTT.

The rearrangement links TRBV27 to TRBJ1-1; unclear D gene. V was pared by 6 bases and J by 8 bases, with 10 bases between. The CDR3 has 11 amino acids. Germline CDR1 and CDR2: MNHEY and SMNVEV (reference sequence). In DNA, the CDR3 is TGTGCCAGCAGCCACCACATGGAAGCTTTCTTT. Its translation is CASSHHMEAFF.

The CDR3 is CASSTGGPLLYEQYF. CDR3 coding DNA: TGTGCCAGCAGTACGGGGGGCCCCCTCCTCTACGAGCAGTACTTC. The chain has TRBV28 and TRBJ2-7; a weak D match, TRBD2 (7 bases). CDR1 MDHEN and CDR2 SYDVKM come from the germline V gene. The V end was cut by 5 bases, the J end by 3 bases, with 17 bases between. The CDR3 loop spans 15 amino acids. The whole variable domain, filled in from reference TRBV28 and TRBJ2-7, reads DVKVTQSSRYLVKRTGEKVFLECVQDMDHENMFWYRQDPGLGLRLIYFSYDVKMKEKGDIPEGYSVSREKKERFSLILESASTNQTSMYLCASSTGGPLLYEQYFGPGTRLTVT.

This sequence joins TRBV3-1 (or the pseudogene TRBV3-2) and TRBJ2-1, with D uncertain. V lost 3 bases and J 6 bases, leaving 9 bases between the germline ends. This CDR3 contains 13 residues. Per germline, CDR1 LGHDT and CDR2 YNNKEL (reference sequence). The CDR3 loop is CASSHRVGNEQFF. As DNA, the CDR3 is TGTGCCAGCAGCCATCGGGTGGGCAATGAGCAGTTCTTC.

This chain joins TRBV25-1 and TRBJ1-2, with TRBD1 matching 7 bases. The CDR3 spans 14 residues. The J segment lost 8 bases and the V segment lost 2 bases, leaving 8 bases of the junction unmatched. CDR1 and CDR2 (germline): MGHDK, SYGVNS. This chain's CDR3 is CASSEDRAPRGYTF. The DNA of the CDR3 is TGTGCCAGCAGTGAAGACAGGGCCCCTCGAGGCTACACCTTC.

This clone was found a few times. The V call is TRBV3-1 (or the pseudogene TRBV3-2), the J call TRBJ1-1; TRBD1 might be the D (6 bases). The CDR3 contains 14 residues. The V gene's germline CDR1 is LGHDT and CDR2 YNNKEL (reference sequence). V was trimmed by 2 bases and J by 4 bases, leaving 11 bases between them. In DNA form, the CDR3 reads TGTGCCAGCAGCCAATTTGGGGGCCGCACTGAAGCTTTCTTT. Translating it yields CASSQFGGRTEAFF.

This clone has a single count. The genes are TRBV5-8 and TRBJ1-4; D gene unclear. Trimming left V 4 bases short and J 1 base short, with 14 bases between. The CDR3 consists of 16 residues. From germline, CDR1 is SGHTS and CDR2 YDEGEE. This CDR3 reads CASSTGRLRTNEKLFF. The CDR3, as DNA: TGTGCCAGCAGCACGGGAAGACTTCGAACTAATGAAAAACTGTTTTTT. Drawing the rest from reference TRBV5-8 and TRBJ1-4, the complete variable domain is EAGVTQSPTHLIKTRGQQATLRCSPISGHTSVYWYQQALGLGLQFLLWYDEGEERNRGNFPPRFSGRQFPNYSSELNVNALELEDSALYLCASSTGRLRTNEKLFFGSGTQLSVL.

The chain has TRBV7-9 and TRBJ2-5, with D unresolved. The CDR3 covers 14 residues. Per the germline V gene, CDR1 is SEHNR and CDR2 is FQNEAQ (reference sequence). The V gene lost 5 bases and the J gene lost 0 bases, with 10 bases spanning the gap. The CDR3, as DNA: TGTGCCAGCAGCCCCCGGAGAGACCAAGAGACCCAGTACTTC. It codes for CASSPRRDQETQYF.

The gene calls are TRBV3-1 (or the pseudogene TRBV3-2) and TRBJ1-2; maybe TRBD1 (5 bases). The CDR3 covers 11 residues. Deletions cut 5 bases from V and 5 bases from J, with 6 bases between. The germline V gene has CDR1 LGHDT and CDR2 YNNKEL (reference sequence). CDR3 sequence (DNA): TGTGCCAGCAGCGACAGTTATGGCTACACCTTC. Translation gives CASSDSYGYTF.

The chain carries TRBV6-5 and TRBJ1-1; 7 bases are shared with TRBD1. J gave up 3 bases and V 6 bases, and 4 bases lay outside the gene matches. The CDR3 is 13 amino acids. Per the germline V gene, CDR1 is MNHEY and CDR2 is SVGAGI. The CDR3 DNA reads as TGTGCCAGCAGAGAGGGGGCGGACACTGAAGCTTTCTTT. It encodes CASREGADTEAFF.

This clone was detected once. CDR3 sequence reads: CASALPNRGRGTGELFF. In nucleotides, the CDR3 is TGTGCTAGCGCCCTCCCCAACAGGGGGCGCGGAACCGGGGAGCTGTTTTTT. The genes are TRBV12-5 and TRBJ2-2, with 9 bases identical to TRBD1. The V segment lost 9 bases and the J segment 5 bases; nucleotides outside the gene matches: 16. Germline loops: CDR1 LGHNT, CDR2 FRNRAP. The CDR3 covers 17 residues.

The CDR3 spells CASSSGTVTPYEQYF. As DNA, the CDR3 is TGTGCCAGCAGTTCTGGGACAGTAACCCCCTACGAGCAGTACTTC. The rearrangement uses TRBV28 and TRBJ2-7; 7 bases fit TRBD1. CDR1 and CDR2 from the germline V gene are MDHEN and SYDVKM. With 4 bases clipped from V and 2 bases from J, the junction kept 8 bases outside the gene matches. The CDR3 extends over 15 amino acids.

A word on this clone: Within the sample, other DNA sequences also encode this same CDR3. The gene calls are TRBV6-1 and TRBJ2-7; D gene ambiguous. Germline V CDR1 and CDR2: MNHNS, SASEGT. The CDR3 covers 13 residues. Trimming took 1 base from V and 3 from J, leaving 7 bases between them. The DNA of the CDR3 is TGTGCCAGCAGTGAAGGTCTTAGCTACGAGCAGTACTTC. Protein product: CASSEGLSYEQYF.

The genes are TRBV7-3 and TRBJ1-6; D perhaps matches TRBD1 (6 bases). Trimming removed 3 bases at V and 6 bases at J, with 12 bases between. The germline gives CDR1 SGHTA, CDR2 FQGTGA. This CDR3 has 15 residues. The CDR3: CASSLVGGANSPLHF. CDR3 bases: TGTGCCAGCAGCTTGGTAGGGGGGGCTAATTCACCCCTCCACTTT.